These 8 T cell receptor beta chains were sequenced from one sample in a study of shared clonotypes between healthy human individuals. Only in-frame clones appear in the TCRdb table, and some are missing; sequencing was by immunoSEQ multiplex PCR. The sample shows around 1.4 million clones, approximately 98.5% of them seen only once. Source material: naive CD4+ T cells sorted from blood. As for subset: CD45RA+ positively selected. The receptors were gathered from a man aged 25-45 years in good health.

The gene calls are TRBV18 and TRBJ2-3; 10 bases match TRBD2. V shed 5 bases and J 4 bases; nucleotides not matched to a gene: 6. CDR1 and CDR2 from the germline V gene are KGHSH and LQKENI. This CDR3 has 15 residues. For the CDR3, the DNA is TGTGCCAGCTCAAGGCCTAGCGGGAGCCCAGATACGCAGTATTTT. Its translation is CASSRPSGSPDTQYF.

This chain joins TRBV28 and TRBJ2-7; no definite D call. There are 14 residues in the CDR3. Germline V lookup: CDR1 MDHEN, CDR2 SYDVKM. V dropped 6 bases and J dropped 2 bases, with 14 bases sitting between them. CDR3 nucleotides: TGTGCCAGCAGACCACCAAGGCCCCCCTACGAGCAGTACTTC. Translating it yields CASRPPRPPYEQYF.

This clone was observed a single time. This chain links TRBV6-5 with TRBJ2-1; D remains unclear. Germline loops: CDR1 MNHEY, CDR2 SVGAGI. V shed 6 bases and J shed 5 bases, with 5 bases lying between them. The CDR3 length is 11 residues. Here the CDR3 reads CASRNNNEQFF. The CDR3 DNA reads as TGTGCCAGCAGAAACAACAATGAGCAGTTCTTC.

The genes are TRBV18 and TRBJ2-7; 10 bases align to TRBD1. The germline CDR1 and CDR2 sequences are KGHSH and LQKENI. This CDR3 has 16 amino acids. V trimming: 4 bases; J trimming: 2 bases; junction bases outside the gene matches: 8. This chain's CDR3 is CASSRGTGTGAYEQYF. CDR3 DNA sequence: TGTGCCAGCTCACGTGGCACCGGGACAGGGGCCTACGAGCAGTACTTC. The whole variable domain, filled in from reference TRBV18 and TRBJ2-7, reads NAGVMQNPRHLVRRRGQEARLRCSPMKGHSHVYWYRQLPEEGLKFMVYLQKENIIDESGMPKERFSAEFPKEGPSILRIQQVVRGDSAAYFCASSRGTGTGAYEQYFGPGTRLTVT.

This chain joins TRBV5-5 and TRBJ2-1; D gene uncertain. The CDR3 consists of 16 residues. Germline-derived CDR1 and CDR2 are SGHKS and YYEKEE (reference sequence). Deletions cut 1 base from V and 1 base from J, with 12 bases between. The CDR3 bases are TGTGCCAGCAGCTTGTCCCCCGGCCTTTCCTACAATGAGCAGTTCTTC. Its translation is CASSLSPGLSYNEQFF.

Note on this clone: The same CDR3 arises from other DNA sequences in this sample as well. The chain couples TRBV28 to TRBJ2-7, with D unresolved. This CDR3 spans 11 amino acids. Germline assignment: CDR1 MDHEN and CDR2 SYDVKM. The germline V and J ends were trimmed by 6 bases and 2 bases, with 5 bases remaining between them. The CDR3 coding sequence is TGTGCCAGCAGCCGGACCTACGAGCAGTACTTC. Protein product: CASSRTYEQYF.

V gene TRBV10-3 combines with J gene TRBJ2-7, with a tentative D call TRBD2 (5 bases). Germline values: CDR1 ENHRY, CDR2 SYGVKD. The CDR3 runs to 11 residues. V was clipped by 11 bases and J by 3 bases, with 11 bases between them. As DNA, the CDR3 is TGTGCCGCCGGACGGGACTACGAGCAGTACTTC. Translation: CAAGRDYEQYF.

Remarks on this clone: The same CDR3 is also encoded by other DNA sequences in this sample. This CDR3 reads CASSLGTSVDTQYF. In DNA form, the CDR3 reads TGTGCCAGCAGCCTAGGGACTAGTGTTGATACGCAGTATTTT. V and J are TRBV7-9 and TRBJ2-3; TRBD2 aligns across 8 bases. Germline CDR1 and CDR2: SEHNR and FQNEAQ (reference sequence). Unmatched junction bases numbered 7, after V lost 5 bases and J lost 6 bases. The CDR3 runs to 14 residues.